The 11 T cell receptor beta chains below all came from one sample that was sequenced in a study of OX40 agonist ivuxolimab in advanced cancers. Generated by immunoSEQ multiplex PCR, the TCRdb table keeps only in-frame clones and is missing some. The sample records tens of thousands of clones, 85% to 90% being singletons. The material sequenced was CD4+ or CD8+ T cells sorted from blood, taken in a trial of the OX40 agonist ivuxolimab. Every receptor here comes from an adult with an advanced solid tumor such as melanoma, head and neck, liver or kidney cancer.

The genes are TRBV5-1 and TRBJ2-1; tentatively, D is TRBD1 (7 bases). The germline gives CDR1 SGHRS, CDR2 YFSETQ. The CDR3 has 13 amino acids. Trimming left V 7 bases short and J 7 bases short, with 15 bases between. CDR3 bases: TGCGCCAGCCAAGGGCAGGGGGGAAATGAGCAGTTCTTC. It yields the protein CASQGQGGNEQFF.

The CDR3 DNA reads TGTGCCAGCAGTCAGGGGTTGAACACTGAAGCTTTCTTT. Translated, it gives CASSQGLNTEAFF. The chain employs TRBV6-6 and TRBJ1-1, with TRBD1 as a possible D gene (6 bases). Trimming stripped 5 bases from V and 0 bases from J, with 7 bases between. The CDR3 is 13 residues long. CDR1 and CDR2 (germline): MNHNY, SVGAGI (reference sequence).

The V gene is TRBV12-5, the J gene TRBJ2-5; D perhaps matches TRBD2 (6 bases). There are 14 residues in the CDR3. Per germline, CDR1 LGHNT and CDR2 FRNRAP. Trimming took 7 bases from V and 5 from J, leaving 17 bases between them. CDR3 nucleotides: TGTGCTAGTGCCCCAGCGAGGGGACTGGAGACCCAGTACTTC. Translation: CASAPARGLETQYF.

The rearrangement uses TRBV5-6 and TRBJ1-2, with 8 bases fitting TRBD1. The V gene end was trimmed by 3 bases and the J gene end by 5 bases; junction bases not matched to a gene: 6. Germline CDR1 reads SGHDT; CDR2 reads YYEEEE. The CDR3 has 14 amino acids. The CDR3, as DNA: TGTGCCAGCAGCTCGGGACAGGCTCTGTATGGCTACACCTTC. Its protein product is CASSSGQALYGYTF.

Details on this clone: The junction does not match germline at one end; this may be a read error. The V and J genes are TRBV5-1 and TRBJ1-1; D is unresolved. Germline V gene sequence: CDR1 SGHRS, CDR2 YFSETQ. This CDR3 is built from 13 residues. CDR3 coding DNA: TGCGCCAGCGGAGGGCCTATGAACGCTGAAGCTTTCTTT. Translation: CASGGPMNAEAFF.

The CDR3 DNA reads TGTGCCAGCAGTAACAACTGGGGTAACGAAGCTTTCTTT. It translates to CASSNNWGNEAFF. This sequence joins TRBV2 and TRBJ1-1; D remains unclear. Germline CDR1 SNHLY, CDR2 FYNNEI. V was cut by 5 bases and J by 8 bases, with 15 bases left in between. This CDR3 comprises 13 residues.

The rearrangement links TRBV2 to TRBJ2-2, with 9 bases that match TRBD2. The CDR3 runs to 17 residues. Germline V gene sequence: CDR1 SNHLY, CDR2 FYNNEI. The V and J ends lost 4 bases and 4 bases, in that order; junction bases with no gene match: 10. The CDR3 region has the DNA TGTGCCAGCAGTGCTGGCGGGAGGGCCTTCGGCACCGGGGAGCTGTTTTTT. Its protein is CASSAGGRAFGTGELFF.

The chain employs TRBV6-5 and TRBJ1-5; D call uncertain. V was clipped by 6 bases and J by 6 bases, with 6 bases between them. CDR3 length: 11 amino acids. Looked up from germline, CDR1 is MNHEY and CDR2 is SVGAGI. The CDR3 DNA sequence: TGTGCCAGCAGCGACACTCAGCCCCAGCATTTT. Amino acids: CASSDTQPQHF.

This chain joins TRBV7-3 and TRBJ1-4; tentative D call: TRBD1 (5 bases). The length of the CDR3 is 14 residues. V was clipped by 2 bases and J by 7 bases, with 11 bases between them. From germline, CDR1 is SGHTA and CDR2 FQGTGA. DNA for the CDR3: TGTGCCAGCAGCTTAGGAGGGGCTGGTGAAAAACTGTTTTTT. Translating it yields CASSLGGAGEKLFF.

This rearrangement joins TRBV18 to TRBJ2-7; D is unclear. In germline, CDR1 is KGHSH, CDR2 LQKENI. V dropped 4 bases and J dropped 1 base, with 5 bases sitting between them. The CDR3 covers 12 residues. In DNA form, the CDR3 reads TGTGCCAGCTCACTTACTTCCTACGAGCAGTACTTC. Amino acids: CASSLTSYEQYF.

V and J are TRBV4-1 and TRBJ1-4; D gene uncertain. The V end lost 4 bases, the J end lost 1 base, and 10 bases lay between the germline ends. There are 15 residues in the CDR3. Germline CDR1 MGHRA, CDR2 YSYEKL. The CDR3 DNA follows: TGCGCCAGCAGCCTCCGGACGGGAACTAATGAAAAACTGTTTTTT. It translates to CASSLRTGTNEKLFF.